These T cell receptor beta chains were read from a single sample in a study of OX40 agonist ivuxolimab in advanced cancers. The table came from immunoSEQ multiplex PCR; TCRdb's copy has only in-frame clones and leaves some out. The sample lists around 72,000 clones, almost 90% occurring once. The source material was CD4+ or CD8+ T cells sorted from blood, sampled in a trial of the OX40 agonist ivuxolimab. The source is an adult with an advanced solid tumor such as melanoma, head and neck, liver or kidney cancer. Each CDR3 is given with its conserved first and last residue. A D gene is named only where the DNA matches it firmly. Size is stated for part of the rows, as once, few or many counts, or as a class when the clone is expanded.

>-|TRBV5-1|few|TRBJ1-1
CASSLLADNTEAFF
TGCGCCAGCAGCTTATTGGCAGATAACACTGAAGCTTTCTTT
>TRBD1|TRBV5-1|-|TRBJ2-5
CASSIDRGTKEQYF
TGCGCCAGCAGTATAGACAGGGGGACGAAAGAGCAGTACTTC
>-|TRBV18|-|TRBJ2-7
CASSPRPSLGEQYF
TGTGCCAGCTCACCTCGGCCGTCCCTAGGAGAGCAGTACTTC
>-|TRBV5-1|-|TRBJ2-5
CASSPGLGGEETQYF
TGCGCCAGCAGCCCCGGCCTTGGAGGCGAAGAGACCCAGTACTTC
>-|TRBV11-2|-|TRBJ2-7
CASSLSQGGLYEQYF
TGTGCCAGCAGCTTATCGCAGGGGGGTCTCTACGAGCAGTACTTC
>-|TRBV5-1|-|TRBJ1-2
CASFDANYGYTF
TGCGCCAGCTTCGATGCTAACTATGGCTACACCTTC
>-|TRBV29-1|-|TRBJ2-1
CSVAGLYYNEQFF
TGCAGCGTTGCGGGACTTTACTACAATGAGCAGTTCTTC
>TRBD1|TRBV29-1|-|TRBJ2-5
CSVAGTAPQETQYF
TGCAGCGTTGCGGGGACAGCCCCCCAAGAGACCCAGTACTTC
>TRBD1|TRBV10-3|-|TRBJ1-2
CAISESLEMTGPNYGYTF
TGTGCCATCAGTGAGTCGTTGGAAATGACAGGGCCTAACTATGGCTACACCTTC
>TRBD1|TRBV7-8|once|TRBJ2-1
CASSLIRTGAYNEQFF
TGTGCCAGCAGCTTAATTAGGACAGGGGCATACAATGAGCAGTTCTTC
>-|TRBV5-1|-|TRBJ2-2
CASSFLQNTGELFF
TGCGCCAGCAGCTTCCTACAAAACACCGGGGAGCTGTTTTTT
>-|TRBV19|once|TRBJ1-2
CASSIGAGSNYGYTF
TGTGCCAGTAGTATAGGGGCAGGGAGCAACTATGGCTACACCTTC
>-|TRBV9|-|TRBJ2-2
CASSVVVGTGELFF
TGTGCCAGCAGCGTAGTAGTGGGCACCGGGGAGCTGTTTTTT
>-|TRBV7-8|-|TRBJ1-4
CASSLVGGSGSEKLFF
TGTGCCAGCAGCTTAGTTGGGGGGTCTGGGAGTGAAAAACTGTTTTTT
>TRBD2|TRBV27|-|TRBJ2-7
CASSLGAGAIYEQYF
TGTGCCAGCAGTTTGGGAGCGGGAGCCATCTACGAGCAGTACTTC
>-|TRBV9|-|TRBJ2-7
CASSATGSGEQYF
TGTGCCAGCAGCGCGACGGGATCGGGGGAGCAGTACTTC
>TRBD2|TRBV2|-|TRBJ2-2
CASTLGLASGELFF
TGTGCCAGCACCCTTGGACTAGCAAGCGGGGAGCTGTTTTTT
>-|TRBV11-3|-|TRBJ2-7
CASSFIGAAYEQYF
TGTGCCAGCAGCTTCATTGGGGCGGCCTACGAGCAGTACTTC
>TRBD2|TRBV11-2|few|TRBJ2-7
CASSLAPSGLYEQYF
TGTGCCAGCAGCTTAGCGCCTAGCGGGCTCTACGAGCAGTACTTC
>-|TRBV6-4|-|TRBJ1-1
CASSEGRGTEAFF
TGTGCCAGCAGTGAGGGCAGGGGCACTGAAGCTTTCTTT
>-|TRBV7-3|-|TRBJ2-1
CASSLGDRSYNEQFF
TGTGCCAGCAGCTTAGGAGACAGATCCTACAATGAGCAGTTCTTC
>-|TRBV7-2|-|TRBJ2-7
CASSPSGSDGEQYF
TGTGCCAGCAGCCCAAGCGGAAGCGACGGGGAGCAGTACTTC
>TRBD1|TRBV19|-|TRBJ2-1
CASTPRTGGINEQFF
TGTGCCAGTACCCCACGGACAGGGGGGATCAATGAGCAGTTCTTC
>TRBD1|TRBV5-1|-|TRBJ2-1
CASSPDRANNEQFF
TGCGCCAGCAGCCCGGACAGGGCCAACAATGAGCAGTTCTTC
>TRBD2|TRBV28|-|TRBJ2-6
CASSLGGTGANVLTF
TGTGCCAGCAGTTTGGGGGGGACTGGGGCCAACGTCCTGACTTTC
>TRBD1|TRBV10-2|-|TRBJ1-1
CASTEQGALLTEAFF
TGCGCCAGCACTGAACAGGGGGCGCTTCTCACTGAAGCTTTCTTT
>-|TRBV6-6|-|TRBJ1-6
CASSSHRGSPLHF
TGTGCCAGCAGTTCCCACCGTGGTTCACCCCTCCACTTT
>-|TRBV5-4|-|TRBJ2-1
CASSRVSSDGEQFF
TGTGCCAGCAGCCGGGTGAGTAGCGACGGTGAGCAGTTCTTC
>TRBD2|TRBV10-1|-|TRBJ2-1
CASSAGGAPRDEQFF
TGCGCCAGCAGTGCCGGGGGGGCCCCCCGCGATGAGCAGTTCTTC
>-|TRBV11-2|once|TRBJ2-7
CASSLAVRGDEQYF
TGTGCCAGCAGCTTAGCAGTCAGGGGAGACGAGCAGTACTTC
>TRBD1|TRBV7-9|once|TRBJ2-3
CASSLAEGAGTDTQYF
TGTGCCAGCAGCTTAGCCGAGGGGGCCGGGACAGATACGCAGTATTTT
>TRBD1|TRBV15|-|TRBJ1-5
CATSSPLTGRNQPQHF
TGTGCCACCAGCAGTCCCTTGACAGGGAGAAACCAGCCCCAGCATTTT
>-|TRBV19|few|TRBJ1-5
CASSIVRGNQPQHF
TGTGCCAGTAGTATAGTTCGGGGCAATCAGCCCCAGCATTTT
>-|TRBV28|-|TRBJ2-5
CASSLIGREETQYF
TGTGCCAGCAGTTTAATAGGCCGGGAAGAGACCCAGTACTTC
>-|TRBV11-3|-|TRBJ2-3
CASSRTGAGTQYF
TGTGCCAGCAGCCGCACGGGGGCAGGTACGCAGTATTTT
>-|TRBV6-1|few|TRBJ2-7
CASKGGRSSYEQYF
TGTGCCAGCAAGGGCGGGCGGAGCTCCTACGAGCAGTACTTC
>TRBD2|TRBV2|-|TRBJ2-2
CASRGTSGGAVNTGELFF
TGTGCCAGCAGAGGGACTAGCGGGGGGGCCGTGAACACCGGGGAGCTGTTTTTT
>-|TRBV27|-|TRBJ1-2
CASSLRPPREGYGYTF
TGTGCCAGCAGTTTACGTCCACCCAGGGAGGGCTATGGCTACACCTTC
>TRBD2|TRBV2|-|TRBJ2-5
CASSVGLAGAGQETQYF
TGTGCCAGCAGTGTCGGGCTAGCGGGGGCGGGGCAAGAGACCCAGTACTTC
>TRBD2|TRBV9|-|TRBJ2-1
CASSPPSGRALNNEQFF
TGTGCCAGCAGCCCGCCTAGCGGGAGGGCCCTTAACAATGAGCAGTTCTTC
>-|TRBV5-4|-|TRBJ2-5
CASSFRDFSETQYF
TGTGCCAGCAGCTTTAGGGACTTTTCCGAGACCCAGTACTTC
>-|TRBV28|-|TRBJ1-2
CASSLLRVEYGYTF
TGTGCCAGCTCCCTGTTGAGGGTGGAGTATGGCTACACCTTC
>TRBD1|TRBV5-1|-|TRBJ1-2
CASSSQGSGYTF
TGCGCCAGCAGCTCACAGGGGAGCGGCTACACCTTC
>TRBD1|TRBV18|-|TRBJ1-5
CASSPGTGGNQPQHF
TGTGCCAGCTCACCCGGGACAGGTGGCAATCAGCCCCAGCATTTT
>TRBD2|TRBV18|-|TRBJ2-3
CASSPSAVTSGSTDTQYF
TGTGCCAGCTCACCATCCGCCGTGACTAGCGGAAGCACAGATACGCAGTATTTT
>TRBD1|TRBV7-2|-|TRBJ2-3
CASSQRGLGRDTQYF
TGTGCCAGCAGCCAAAGGGGGCTCGGAAGAGATACGCAGTATTTT
>TRBD1|TRBV2|-|TRBJ1-2
CASRGDSLNYGYTF
TGTGCCAGCAGGGGGGACAGTCTAAACTATGGCTACACCTTC
>-|TRBV18|-|TRBJ1-2
CASSDRNYGYTF
TGTGCCAGCTCAGACAGGAACTATGGCTACACCTTC
>-|TRBV5-5|-|TRBJ1-3
CASSLLAGYGNTIYF
TGTGCCAGCAGCTTACTGGCCGGGTACGGAAACACCATATATTTT
>TRBD1|TRBV6-6|-|TRBJ2-2
CASSYSTGRGPGELFF
TGTGCCAGCAGTTACTCGACGGGAAGGGGGCCCGGGGAGCTGTTTTTT
>TRBD1|TRBV9|-|TRBJ1-2
CASRGQGFGYTF
TGTGCCAGCAGGGGACAGGGTTTTGGCTACACCTTC
>-|TRBV5-1|once|TRBJ2-1
CASSLEGQTNEQFF
TGCGCCAGCAGCTTGGAAGGACAGACCAATGAGCAGTTCTTC
>-|TRBV5-1|-|TRBJ2-1
CASSFTRFGNEQFF
TGCGCCAGCAGCTTCACACGGTTCGGGAATGAGCAGTTCTTC
>TRBD1|TRBV2|-|TRBJ2-7
CASSVEQGAGPYEQYF
TGTGCCAGCAGTGTCGAACAGGGGGCTGGTCCCTACGAGCAGTACTTC
>-|TRBV2|-|TRBJ1-1
CASSAENTEAFF
TGTGCCAGCAGCGCAGAGAACACTGAAGCTTTCTTT